Shown below are 32 T cell receptor beta chains from a single sample sequenced in a study of T-cell reconstitution after alpha-beta-depleted transplantation in children (TCRdb year 2016). The sample's treatment or condition label, in plain terms: allogeneic hematopoietic cell transplantation with graft depleted of TCRalphabeta T cells and CD19 B cells. Library construction relied on PCR. Sequencing instrument: Illumina HiSeq 2500. TCR libraries were prepared with molecular barcoding, using unique molecular identifiers to normalize TCRbeta repertoire quantification. TCRdb reanalyzed the raw reads on its own, using fastp at Q25 for trimming and MiXCR for clone calling, and kept in-frame beta chains. Entries are consolidated by CDR3 protein sequence, retaining the most common genes and DNA. Here the sample has 450,000 to 700,000 distinct CDR3 sequences; over 20% occur a single time. The top ten clones comprise around a third of the sample.

The sequencing here drew on PBMCs, taken before TCRalphabeta/CD19-depleted stem cell transplant. These receptors originate from a boy in the first two years of life with Wiskott-Aldrich syndrome, due to receive a stem cell transplant.

This clonotype was counted a few times. V is TRBV4-2 and J is TRBJ2-1; TRBD1 is a possible D gene (5 bases). V dropped 3 bases and J dropped 9 bases, with 21 bases sitting between them. Per the germline V gene, CDR1 is LGHNA and CDR2 is YNFKEQ. The CDR3 extends over 16 amino acids. The CDR3 sequence is CASSQLRAHSQGEQFF. DNA for the CDR3: TGTGCCAGCAGCCAGCTCCGGGCCCACTCCCAGGGTGAGCAGTTCTTC.

The rearrangement joins TRBV12-3 or TRBV12-4 to TRBJ2-1; no clear D gene. The CDR3 contains 15 residues. V lost 5 bases and J lost 8, with 19 bases in between. The CDR3 loop reads CASSARVGVFYEQFF. CDR3 DNA: TGTGCCAGCAGTGCCCGGGTGGGTGTGTTCTATGAGCAGTTCTTC.

Here the CDR3 DNA reads TGCGCCAGCAATAGGGATAGCAGGAGCTCCTACAATGAGCAGTTCTTC. Its protein product is CASNRDSRSSYNEQFF. The chain employs TRBV5-1 and TRBJ2-1; D is ambiguous. V lost 6 bases and J 0 bases, leaving 16 bases between the germline ends. CDR3 length: 16 residues. Germline V gene lookup returns CDR1 SGHRS and CDR2 YFSETQ. Filled out from reference TRBV5-1 and TRBJ2-1, the complete variable domain reads KAGVTQTPRYLIKTRGQQVTLSCSPISGHRSVSWYQQTPGQGLQFLFEYFSETQRNKGNFPGRFSGRQFSNSRSEMNVSTLELGDSALYLCASNRDSRSSYNEQFFGPGTRLTVL.

This chain joins TRBV7-8 and TRBJ2-3; 10 positions agree with TRBD2. V shed 5 bases, J shed 0 bases, and the junction held 8 bases outside the gene matches. Germline CDR1 reads SGHVS; CDR2 reads FQNEAQ. CDR3 length: 17 residues. CDR3 DNA: TGTGCCAGCAGCCCCCGGGGAGCGGGAGGGAGCACAGATACGCAGTATTTT. Translation gives CASSPRGAGGSTDTQYF. The full variable domain, rest sourced from reference TRBV7-8 and TRBJ2-3, is GAGVSQSPRYKVAKRGQDVALRCDPISGHVSLFWYQQALGQGPEFLTYFQNEAQLDKSGLPSDRFFAERPEGSVSTLKIQRTQQEDSAVYLCASSPRGAGGSTDTQYFGPGTRLTVL.

This clonotype was seen only a few times. This chain links TRBV27 with TRBJ2-4, with 13 bases fitting TRBD2. The germline V gene encodes CDR1 MNHEY and CDR2 SMNVEV (reference sequence). This CDR3 region has 21 residues. V shed 4 bases, J shed 0 bases, and the junction held 15 bases outside the gene matches. CDR3: CASSSTPGLAGTKLAKNIQYF. The CDR3 coding sequence is TGTGCCAGCAGTTCGACGCCGGGACTAGCGGGGACTAAATTAGCCAAAAACATTCAGTACTTC.

Only a few counts were recorded for this clonotype. The chain recombines TRBV20-1 with TRBJ1-2; D remains ambiguous. The CDR3 has 11 residues. V shed 6 bases and J shed 9 bases, with 14 bases lying between them. Germline values: CDR1 DFQATT, CDR2 SNEGSKA (reference sequence). CDR3 in amino acids: CSATRQRSYTF. CDR3 DNA sequence: TGCAGTGCCACAAGACAAAGAAGCTACACCTTC.

This chain joins TRBV29-1 and TRBJ2-3; TRBD2 matches 7 bases. The length of the CDR3 is 14 residues. The V gene's germline CDR1 is SQVTM and CDR2 ANQGSEA. The trim removed 1 base at V and 1 base at J, leaving 2 bases unmatched. CDR3 region: CSVEGRGGTDTQYF. CDR3 in DNA: TGCAGCGTTGAAGGTCGGGGGGGCACAGATACGCAGTATTTT.

This clonotype appeared many times. The gene calls are TRBV4-1 and TRBJ2-1; no definite D call. This CDR3 is built from 12 residues. Germline CDR1 MGHRA, CDR2 YSYEKL. V dropped 3 bases and J dropped 7 bases, with 7 bases sitting between them. The DNA of the CDR3 is TGCGCCAGCAGCCAGCAAGGAAATGAGCAGTTCTTC. As protein: CASSQQGNEQFF.

This rearrangement joins TRBV4-1 to TRBJ1-1, with 8 bases fitting TRBD1. CDR1 and CDR2 (germline): MGHRA, YSYEKL. CDR3 length: 14 residues. Trimming at V came to 8 bases and at J to 3 bases, leaving 8 bases not matched to a gene. The CDR3 sequence: CASGWTGRHTEAFF. Here the CDR3 DNA reads TGCGCCAGCGGGTGGACAGGGCGTCACACTGAAGCTTTCTTT.

The rearrangement links TRBV20-1 to TRBJ2-6; 7 bases are shared with TRBD2. This CDR3 is built from 17 residues. CDR1 and CDR2 (germline): DFQATT, SNEGSKA (reference sequence). V dropped 5 bases and J dropped 0; count of bases not matched to a gene: 10. The CDR3 DNA sequence: TGCAGTGCTGGCCGGGCAGGGAGGGGCTCTGGGGCCAACGTCCTGACTTTC. Translated: CSAGRAGRGSGANVLTF.

The J gene is TRBJ1-1, the V gene TRBV4-1; D is perhaps TRBD1 (6 bases). V was clipped by 4 bases and J by 12 bases, with 24 bases between them. CDR1 and CDR2 from the germline V gene are MGHRA and YSYEKL. The CDR3 runs to 15 residues. CDR3 residues: CASSRKPSRDTETFF. The DNA of the CDR3 is TGCGCCAGCAGCCGGAAGCCTTCCCGGGACACGGAAACTTTCTTT.

This clonotype was counted only a few times. The genes are TRBV20-1 and TRBJ2-7, with 14 bases identical to TRBD2. The CDR3 contains 13 residues. With 2 bases clipped from V and 11 bases from J, the junction kept 5 bases outside the gene matches. Germline values: CDR1 DFQATT, CDR2 SNEGSKA (reference sequence). CDR3 loop: CSARIGTSGSKYF. The CDR3 DNA reads TGCAGTGCTAGAATAGGGACTAGCGGGAGTAAGTACTTC.

This clonotype has a handful of counts. The CDR3 DNA reads TGTGCCAGCAGCTTACAGGGATTATTGAATGAGCAGTTCTTC. Translation gives CASSLQGLLNEQFF. The J gene is TRBJ2-1, the V gene TRBV13; TRBD1 is a possible D gene (5 bases). Trimming left V 2 bases short and J 7 bases short, with 12 bases between. Per germline, CDR1 PRHDT and CDR2 FYEKMQ (reference sequence). The CDR3 has 14 residues.

The rearrangement uses TRBV20-1 and TRBJ2-5, with TRBD2 identical over 7 bases. Trimming at V came to 2 bases and at J to 4 bases, leaving 4 bases not matched to a gene. CDR1 is DFQATT and CDR2 is SNEGSKA in the germline V gene (reference sequence). This CDR3 contains 13 residues. The CDR3 is CSARLAVGETQYF. CDR3 DNA sequence: TGCAGTGCTAGACTAGCGGTAGGAGAGACCCAGTACTTC.

This chain connects TRBV4-2 to TRBJ2-2; D is perhaps TRBD2 (6 bases). The CDR3 is 15 amino acids. Trimming removed 5 bases from V and 2 bases from J, with 12 bases in between. Germline CDR1 reads LGHNA; CDR2 reads YNFKEQ. CDR3 amino acids: CASSTTSPNTGELFF. The CDR3 nucleotides read TGTGCCAGCAGCACTACTAGCCCCAACACCGGGGAGCTGTTTTTT.

This clonotype occurred a few times. V and J are TRBV20-1 and TRBJ2-1, with 9 bases aligning to TRBD2. The CDR3 is made up of 18 amino acids. With 6 bases clipped from V and 6 bases from J, the junction kept 21 bases outside the gene matches. Per germline, CDR1 DFQATT and CDR2 SNEGSKA (reference sequence). The CDR3 here is CSANPRALGLAGLNEQFF. CDR3 coding DNA: TGCAGTGCAAACCCCCGGGCCTTAGGGCTAGCGGGACTCAATGAGCAGTTCTTC.

The chain has TRBV14 and TRBJ2-3, with TRBD1 matching over 7 bases. Trimming at V came to 4 bases and at J to 2 bases, leaving 6 bases not matched to a gene. The CDR3 runs 15 residues. Germline V gene data show CDR1 as SGHDN and CDR2 as FVKESK. The CDR3: CASSPGQEDTDTQYF. The CDR3 DNA is TGTGCCAGCAGCCCCGGACAGGAGGACACAGATACGCAGTATTTT.

This clonotype was recorded a few times. V gene TRBV20-1 combines with J gene TRBJ2-7, with 12 bases identical to TRBD2. Germline V lookup: CDR1 DFQATT, CDR2 SNEGSKA (reference sequence). The V gene end was trimmed by 6 bases and the J gene end by 7 bases; junction bases not matched to a gene: 10. The CDR3 covers 14 residues. The CDR3 DNA reads TGCAGTGCCAAGCTAGCGGGAGGGCCCCGGGAGCAGTACTTC. Translated, it gives CSAKLAGGPREQYF.

This clonotype was seen more than once but under ten times. The chain employs TRBV12-3 or TRBV12-4 and TRBJ2-1; 7 nucleotides line up with TRBD2. Losses at the gene ends were 3 bases for V and 1 base for J; bases not matched to a gene: 6. The CDR3 contains 16 residues. The CDR3 spells CASSLGGGLSYNEQFF. The CDR3 bases are TGTGCCAGCAGTTTGGGGGGGGGACTTTCCTACAATGAGCAGTTCTTC.

This chain links TRBV20-1 with TRBJ2-1; TRBD2 aligns across 12 bases. The CDR3 has 15 amino acids. Trimming at V came to 3 bases and at J to 7 bases, leaving 7 bases not matched to a gene. Germline-derived CDR1 and CDR2 are DFQATT and SNEGSKA (reference sequence). CDR3 DNA sequence: TGCAGTGCTAGTAGACTAGCGGGAGCGGTAAATGAGCAGTTCTTC. It encodes CSASRLAGAVNEQFF.

This clonotype was counted only a few times. V usage is TRBV5-1 and J usage is TRBJ1-1, with a weak D call TRBD1 (6 bases). There are 14 residues in the CDR3. V dropped 3 bases and J dropped 1 base, with 10 bases sitting between them. CDR1 SGHRS and CDR2 YFSETQ come from the germline V gene. In nucleotides, the CDR3 is TGCGCCAGCAGCTGGAGGGGACAGAACACTGAAGCTTTCTTT. It encodes CASSWRGQNTEAFF. The variable domain in full, completed from reference TRBV5-1 and TRBJ1-1, reads KAGVTQTPRYLIKTRGQQVTLSCSPISGHRSVSWYQQTPGQGLQFLFEYFSETQRNKGNFPGRFSGRQFSNSRSEMNVSTLELGDSALYLCASSWRGQNTEAFFGQGTRLTVV.

This clonotype was counted between two and nine times. CDR3 sequence reads: CASSLRPTPKNIQYF. Written as DNA, the CDR3 is TGCGCCAGCAGCTTGAGGCCTACACCCAAAAACATTCAGTACTTC. The chain is built from TRBV5-1 and TRBJ2-4; D uncertain. The CDR3 is 15 residues long. With 1 base removed from V and 2 bases from J, the gap between germline ends came to 10 bases. Germline assignment: CDR1 SGHRS and CDR2 YFSETQ. Together with reference TRBV5-1 and TRBJ2-4, the CDR3 gives the full variable domain: KAGVTQTPRYLIKTRGQQVTLSCSPISGHRSVSWYQQTPGQGLQFLFEYFSETQRNKGNFPGRFSGRQFSNSRSEMNVSTLELGDSALYLCASSLRPTPKNIQYFGAGTRLSVL.

The rearrangement joins TRBV12-3 or TRBV12-4 to TRBJ2-3, with D hard to call. The CDR3 is 17 amino acids. The V and J ends lost 5 bases and 0 bases respectively, with 18 bases between them. CDR3 loop: CASSRLGPAPSTDTQYF. Written as DNA, the CDR3 is TGTGCCAGCAGTCGACTTGGGCCGGCCCCTAGCACAGATACGCAGTATTTT.

The rearrangement joins TRBV11-1 to TRBJ2-1; D gene uncertain. V lost 1 base to trimming and J lost 0 bases, with 13 bases between them. The CDR3 is 17 residues long. Germline CDR1 reads SGHAT; CDR2 reads FQDESV (reference sequence). Written as DNA, the CDR3 is TGTGCCAGCAGCTTAGAGTTGGCCGAGGCCTCCTACAATGAGCAGTTCTTC. Its protein product is CASSLELAEASYNEQFF. The entire variable domain, with the rest obtained from reference TRBV11-1 and TRBJ2-1, is as follows: EAEVAQSPRYKITEKSQAVAFWCDPISGHATLYWYRQILGQGPELLVQFQDESVVDDSQLPKDRFSAERLKGVDSTLKIQPAELGDSAMYLCASSLELAEASYNEQFFGPGTRLTVL.

The sample holds a few counts of this clonotype. V is TRBV5-1 and J is TRBJ2-1; D possibly corresponds to TRBD2 (6 bases). CDR1 is SGHRS and CDR2 is YFSETQ in the germline V gene. The ends were cut back, 1 base at V and 8 bases at J, with 16 bases in the middle. The CDR3 totals 15 residues. The CDR3 nucleotides read TGCGCCAGCAGCTTGTTGGGGGGAGCTACCGATGAGCAGTTCTTC. It encodes CASSLLGGATDEQFF.

The chain joins TRBV5-1 to TRBJ2-5; 16 nucleotides line up with TRBD2. Germline trimming cut 0 bases from V and 5 bases from J; bases unmatched to any gene: 4. Germline V CDR1 and CDR2: SGHRS, YFSETQ. The CDR3 sequence is 17 residues long. DNA for the CDR3: TGCGCCAGCAGCTTGGCTGGGACTAGCGGGAGGGCGGAGACCCAGTACTTC. This codes for CASSLAGTSGRAETQYF.

This chain joins TRBV7-9 and TRBJ2-7; the D is unclear. The V end lost 5 bases, the J end lost 4 bases, and 6 bases lay between the germline ends. CDR3 size: 11 residues. From germline, CDR1 is SEHNR and CDR2 FQNEAQ (reference sequence). This CDR3 reads CASSAQYEQYF. CDR3 nucleotide sequence: TGTGCCAGCAGCGCTCAGTACGAGCAGTACTTC.

As for this clonotype: The CDR3 does not end in the conserved phenylalanine or tryptophan, so this is likely a read error. The gene calls are TRBV27 and TRBJ2-3; the match to TRBD1 covers 9 bases. V gave up 6 bases and J gave up 5 bases; unmatched junction bases: 12. The germline CDR1 and CDR2 sequences are MNHEY and SMNVEV (reference sequence). The CDR3 runs to 16 residues. CDR3 sequence reads: CASRAPGQGLLDTQYS. In nucleotides, the CDR3 is TGTGCCAGCAGAGCGCCGGGACAGGGCCTGTTAGATACGCAGTATTCT.

The sample holds a few counts of this clonotype. The rearrangement links TRBV6-1 to TRBJ1-4, with 9 bases identical to TRBD1. This CDR3 is 13 amino acids long. CDR1 and CDR2 (germline): MNHNS, SASEGT. After removal of 5 bases from V and 7 bases from J, the junction contained 2 bases not matched to a gene. Here the CDR3 reads CASSRTGVEKLFF. CDR3 DNA: TGTGCCAGCAGTCGGACAGGGGTTGAAAAACTGTTTTTT.

This chain connects TRBV20-1 to TRBJ2-7; D possibly corresponds to TRBD1 (6 bases). Trimming shortened V by 0 bases and J by 0 bases, and 24 bases separated the two germline ends. CDR1 DFQATT and CDR2 SNEGSKA come from the germline V gene (reference sequence). The CDR3 is 19 residues long. The chain's CDR3 is CSARDPRGPNLRSSYEQYF. Written as DNA, the CDR3 is TGCAGTGCTAGAGATCCCAGGGGTCCCAATCTCCGCAGCTCCTACGAGCAGTACTTC.

J is TRBJ2-5 and V is TRBV5-1; D remains ambiguous. V was trimmed by 2 bases and J by 3 bases, leaving 14 bases between them. The CDR3 extends over 15 amino acids. Per germline, CDR1 SGHRS and CDR2 YFSETQ. The CDR3: CASSLFPGGEETQYF. In DNA form, the CDR3 reads TGCGCCAGCAGCTTATTCCCCGGTGGGGAAGAGACCCAGTACTTC. Combining the CDR3 with reference TRBV5-1 and TRBJ2-5 gives the whole variable domain KAGVTQTPRYLIKTRGQQVTLSCSPISGHRSVSWYQQTPGQGLQFLFEYFSETQRNKGNFPGRFSGRQFSNSRSEMNVSTLELGDSALYLCASSLFPGGEETQYFGPGTRLLVL.

The rearrangement uses TRBV30 and TRBJ1-1; TRBD1 agrees at 8 bases. This CDR3 region has 13 residues. The germline gives CDR1 GTSNPN, CDR2 SVGIG (reference sequence). The ends lost 5 bases at V and 6 bases at J; junction bases unmatched: 8. The CDR3 sequence: CAWGDRRGAEAFF. Here the CDR3 DNA reads TGTGCCTGGGGGGACAGGAGAGGGGCTGAAGCTTTCTTT.